This TCR beta chain was sequenced for a study of Graves' ophthalmopathy and Graves' hyperthyroidism. The authors isolated PBMCs from 10 ml of fresh peripheral blood. This clonotype showed up many times. RNA transcripts were the template, and TCR beta CDR3 regions were amplified from them. The first-round RT-PCR employed HTBI primers together with the Qiagen OneStep RT-PCR kit. A multiplex PCR was then performed as the second round. MiXCR, run by TCRdb on the multiplex PCR reads, gives a single entry per CDR3 protein. The table shows about half a million distinct CDR3 sequences, with over 13% occurring only once. Per the germline V gene, CDR1 is LGHDT and CDR2 is YNNKEL (reference sequence). The CDR3 contains 13 residues. V was trimmed by 1 base and J by 6 bases, leaving 9 bases between them.

The material sequenced was blood. The J gene is TRBJ1-1, the V gene TRBV3-1, with a tentative D call TRBD1 (6 bases). This TCR was recovered from a woman under 40 with Graves' ophthalmopathy. The CDR3 coding sequence is TGTGCCAGCAGCCAAGTGGGGGGCGCTGAAGCTTTCTTT. Translating it yields CASSQVGGAEAFF.